These 9 T cell receptor beta chains share one sample of origin, sequenced in a study of T cells in Graves' hyperthyroidism and ophthalmopathy. Amplification targeted TCR beta CDR3 regions from RNA transcripts. The primer set for the first-round RT-PCR of the TCR CDR3 was HTBI. Using its own MiXCR run on the multiplex PCR reads, TCRdb lists one record per CDR3 protein. The table lists roughly 550,000 distinct CDR3 sequences, around 16% of them singletons, with about 31% in the top ten. Sequencing was carried out using blood. The receptors shown here come from a woman aged 25 to 39 with Graves' ophthalmopathy.

This clonotype appeared many times. The chain is built from TRBV11-3 and TRBJ2-1, with D maybe TRBD2 (6 bases). With 3 bases removed from V and 4 bases from J, the gap between germline ends came to 13 bases. CDR3 size: 15 residues. Germline V gene data show CDR1 as SGHNT and CDR2 as YENEEA. The CDR3 DNA is TGTGCCAGCAGCTTCGGGGGAGTAAGTTACAATGAGCAGTTCTTC. It specifies CASSFGGVSYNEQFF.

J is TRBJ2-1 and V is TRBV27; 7 positions agree with TRBD1. The CDR3 contains 14 residues. Germline V gene data show CDR1 as MNHEY and CDR2 as SMNVEV (reference sequence). The V and J ends lost 7 bases and 5 bases, in that order; junction bases with no gene match: 8. Here the CDR3 reads CASTSWTGNNEQFF. In DNA, the CDR3 is TGTGCCAGCACCTCCTGGACAGGCAACAATGAGCAGTTCTTC.

The rearrangement links TRBV6-1 to TRBJ2-1; maybe TRBD1 (5 bases). Germline CDR1 and CDR2: MNHNS and SASEGT. CDR3 length: 14 residues. V gave up 6 bases and J gave up 6 bases, with 15 bases separating them. The CDR3 region is CASSSGRTINEQFF. The DNA of the CDR3 is TGTGCCAGCAGCTCCGGACGGACAATCAATGAGCAGTTCTTC.

This clonotype was observed many times. The chain has TRBV7-2 and TRBJ2-7; 7 nucleotides line up with TRBD2. CDR3 size: 14 residues. J lost 4 bases, V lost 5 bases, and 8 bases had no gene match. CDR1 SGHTA and CDR2 FQGNSA come from the germline V gene. CDR3 region: CASSPPSGGYEQYF. The CDR3 nucleotides are TGTGCCAGCAGCCCGCCATCGGGGGGTTACGAGCAGTACTTC.

This clonotype has at least ten counts. V usage is TRBV30 and J usage is TRBJ2-1; D remains ambiguous. In germline, CDR1 is GTSNPN, CDR2 SVGIG (reference sequence). CDR3 size: 15 residues. The V end was cut by 4 bases, the J end by 7 bases, with 20 bases between. Written as DNA, the CDR3 is TGTGCCTGGATTTCCCAAAGACCGACGATAAATGAGCAGTTCTTC. It translates to CAWISQRPTINEQFF.

This clonotype was detected many times. In nucleotides, the CDR3 is TGTGCCAGCAGTTTTTGGACTAGCGGAACGAAGGAGCAGTTCTTC. Amino acids: CASSFWTSGTKEQFF. The genes are TRBV28 and TRBJ2-1; TRBD2 aligns across 10 bases. CDR3 length equals 15 residues. The germline V gene encodes CDR1 MDHEN and CDR2 SYDVKM. Germline trimming cut 3 bases from V and 10 bases from J; bases unmatched to any gene: 9. Full variable domain (rest looked up from reference TRBV28 and TRBJ2-1): DVKVTQSSRYLVKRTGEKVFLECVQDMDHENMFWYRQDPGLGLRLIYFSYDVKMKEKGDIPEGYSVSREKKERFSLILESASTNQTSMYLCASSFWTSGTKEQFFGPGTRLTVL.

This clonotype was recorded at least ten times. V and J are TRBV7-9 and TRBJ1-1, with D hard to call. Germline CDR1 reads SEHNR; CDR2 reads FQNEAQ (reference sequence). The CDR3 spans 14 residues. V dropped 5 bases and J dropped 1 base, with 11 bases sitting between them. In DNA, the CDR3 is TGTGCCAGCAGCCCCTTTGTGGGGAACACTGAAGCTTTCTTT. Protein: CASSPFVGNTEAFF.

The genes are TRBV6-1 and TRBJ2-6; D gene ambiguous. CDR3 length: 15 residues. Germline assignment: CDR1 MNHNS and CDR2 SASEGT. The V and J ends lost 5 bases and 0 bases respectively, with 8 bases between them. CDR3 nucleotide sequence: TGTGCCAGCAGTTCACAGCCCTCTGGGGCCAACGTCCTGACTTTC. This translates into CASSSQPSGANVLTF.

This clonotype was seen a few times. This chain joins TRBV14 and TRBJ2-7; D may be TRBD2 (6 bases). Trimming cost V 4 bases and J 2 bases, with 15 bases left between them. The CDR3 has 15 residues. Germline V gene data show CDR1 as SGHDN and CDR2 as FVKESK. This CDR3 is CASSPWRREAYEQYF. The CDR3 nucleotides are TGTGCCAGCAGCCCCTGGCGCAGGGAGGCCTACGAGCAGTACTTC.